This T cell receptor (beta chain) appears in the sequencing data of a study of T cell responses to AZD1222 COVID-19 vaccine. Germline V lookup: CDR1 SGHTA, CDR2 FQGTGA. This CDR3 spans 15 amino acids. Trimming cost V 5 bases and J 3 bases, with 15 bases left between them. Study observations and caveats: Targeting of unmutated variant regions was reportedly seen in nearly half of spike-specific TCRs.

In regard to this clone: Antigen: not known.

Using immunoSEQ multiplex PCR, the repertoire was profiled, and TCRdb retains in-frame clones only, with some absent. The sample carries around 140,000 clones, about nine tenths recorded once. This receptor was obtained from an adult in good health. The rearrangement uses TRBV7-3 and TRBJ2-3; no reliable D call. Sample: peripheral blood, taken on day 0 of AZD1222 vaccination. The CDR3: CASSPQLARTDTQYF. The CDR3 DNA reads TGTGCCAGCAGCCCCCAACTGGCTAGAACAGATACGCAGTATTTT.